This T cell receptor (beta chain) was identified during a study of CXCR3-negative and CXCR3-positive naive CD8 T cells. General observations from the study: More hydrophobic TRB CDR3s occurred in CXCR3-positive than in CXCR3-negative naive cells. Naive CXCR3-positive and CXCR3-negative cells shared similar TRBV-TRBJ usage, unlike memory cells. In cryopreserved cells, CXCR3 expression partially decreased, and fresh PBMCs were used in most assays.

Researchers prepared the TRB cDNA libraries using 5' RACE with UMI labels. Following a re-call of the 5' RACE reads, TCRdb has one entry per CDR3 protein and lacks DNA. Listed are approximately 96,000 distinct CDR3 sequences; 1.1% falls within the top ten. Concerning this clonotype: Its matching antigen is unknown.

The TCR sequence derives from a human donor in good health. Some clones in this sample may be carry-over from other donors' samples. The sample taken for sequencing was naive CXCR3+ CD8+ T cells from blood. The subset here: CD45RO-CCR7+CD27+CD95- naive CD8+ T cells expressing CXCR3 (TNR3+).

The CDR3 protein is CASSPYLGDRVTGELFF. The J gene is TRBJ2-2, the V gene TRBV27; as DNA is missing, the TRBD1 call by TCRdb cannot be tested. Germline V gene lookup returns CDR1 MNHEY and CDR2 SMNVEV (reference sequence). There are 17 residues in the CDR3.